The present T cell receptor (beta chain) was sequenced within a study of blood T cell repertoires in COVID-19. Overall study context: COVID-19 samples, acute and convalescent, were from the United States, Italy and Spain.

TCRdb keeps only in-frame clones here, not all; method: immunoSEQ multiplex PCR. The sample consists of fewer than 55,000 clones, less than 85% of them appearing once. Germline V gene lookup returns CDR1 SGHRS and CDR2 YFSETQ. V lost 4 bases, J lost 6 bases, and 6 bases stayed unmatched. CDR3 length: 14 amino acids. The V call is TRBV5-1, the J call TRBJ1-2; 10 positions agree with TRBD1. This sequence originates from a man between 50 and 59 years old with acute or convalescent COVID-19. The sample comprised peripheral blood. CDR3 residues: CASSLSGTGDGYTF. CDR3 bases: TGCGCCAGCAGCCTGTCCGGGACAGGGGATGGCTACACCTTC.